Listed here is a single T cell receptor (beta chain). Its specificity is unknown. The germline V gene has CDR1 LGHDT and CDR2 YNNKEL (reference sequence). The CDR3 has 16 amino acids. With 4 bases removed from V and 0 bases from J, the gap between germline ends came to 14 bases. Absent ophthalmopathy progression within 18 months defined stable Graves' hyperthyroidism. Diagnostic decisions used clinical symptoms, serum thyroxine and TRAb, thyroid ultrasound and orbital computed tomography. This sample is drawn from a study of T cells in Graves' hyperthyroidism and ophthalmopathy. The source material, RNA transcripts, was used to amplify TCR beta CDR3 regions. HTBI primers were employed in a first-round RT-PCR of the TCR CDR3. In TCRdb, the multiplex PCR reads were re-called with MiXCR into one record per CDR3 protein. The sample yields about 690,000 distinct CDR3 sequences, 15% to 20% seen once. Study outcomes and limitations: Before onset, by a median of approximately 5.9 months, the model predicted ophthalmopathy. Stable hyperthyroidism was separated from ophthalmopathy by a model based on 13 V-J features.

V and J are TRBV3-1 and TRBJ2-3, with D unclear. The clonotype was recovered from a man in his fifties or sixties with Graves' hyperthyroidism. The sequenced sample was blood. The CDR3 spells CASSPGFAASTDTQYF. In DNA form, the CDR3 reads TGTGCCAGCAGCCCGGGTTTCGCTGCTAGCACAGATACGCAGTATTTT.